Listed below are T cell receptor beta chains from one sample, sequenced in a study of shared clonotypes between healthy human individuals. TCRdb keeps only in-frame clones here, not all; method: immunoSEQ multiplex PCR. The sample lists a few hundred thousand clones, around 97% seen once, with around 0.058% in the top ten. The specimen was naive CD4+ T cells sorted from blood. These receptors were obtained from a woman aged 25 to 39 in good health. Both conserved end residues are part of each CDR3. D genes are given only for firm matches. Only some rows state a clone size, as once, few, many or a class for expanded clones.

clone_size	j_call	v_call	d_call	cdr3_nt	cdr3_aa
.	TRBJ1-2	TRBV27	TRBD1	TGTGCCAGCAGTTTATATAGTCAGGGGGGTGGCTACACCTTC	CASSLYSQGGGYTF
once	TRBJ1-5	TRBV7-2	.	TGTGCCAGCAGCTCCCGGGAGAGCAATCAGCCCCAGCATTTT	CASSSRESNQPQHF
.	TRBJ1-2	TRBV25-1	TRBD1	TGTGCCAGCAGTGTAGGGACAGTGGGCTACACCTTC	CASSVGTVGYTF
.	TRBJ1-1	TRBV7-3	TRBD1	TGTGCCAGCAGCTTACAGGGACAGGGTCTGTCTGAAGCTTTCTTT	CASSLQGQGLSEAFF
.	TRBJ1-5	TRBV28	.	TGTGCCAGCAGTTCCGCCCGCGGCCGCAATCAGCCCCAGCATTTT	CASSSARGRNQPQHF
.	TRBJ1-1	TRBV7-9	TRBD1	TGTGCCAGCAGCTTAGCCGGGACAGAAGAAGCTTTCTTT	CASSLAGTEEAFF
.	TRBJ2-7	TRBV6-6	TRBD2	TGTGCCAGCAGTTACCTACTAGCGGGGGACTACGAGCAGTACTTC	CASSYLLAGDYEQYF
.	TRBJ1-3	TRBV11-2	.	TGTGCCAGCAGCTTGGGACCCAGCCCTGGAAACACCATATATTTT	CASSLGPSPGNTIYF
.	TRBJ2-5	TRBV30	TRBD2	TGTGCCTGGACACCTTTGGCTAGCGGGGCAGTTCAGTACTTC	CAWTPLASGAVQYF
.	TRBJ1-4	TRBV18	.	TGTGCCAGCTCACCACGTACAGGGCCAAATAATGAAAAACTGTTTTTT	CASSPRTGPNNEKLFF
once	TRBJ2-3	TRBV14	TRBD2	TGTGCCAGCAGCCAAGATCGTGGAGGGAGGGCCTTATCTTTGGATACGCAGTATTTT	CASSQDRGGRALSLDTQYF
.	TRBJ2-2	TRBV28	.	TGTGCCAGCAGTTTCAGGGTGCTCGGGGAGCTGTTTTTT	CASSFRVLGELFF
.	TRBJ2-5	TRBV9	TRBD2	TGTGCCAGCAGCGTAGCGGGGGGAGAGACCCAGTACTTC	CASSVAGGETQYF
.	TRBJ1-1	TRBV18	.	TGTGCCAGCTCACCTACAGGGACCGTCAACACTGAAGCTTTCTTT	CASSPTGTVNTEAFF
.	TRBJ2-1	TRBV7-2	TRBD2	TGTGCCAGCAGCCCCCCGCGGGAGGGTAAGAATGAGCAGTTCTTC	CASSPPREGKNEQFF
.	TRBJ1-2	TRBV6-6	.	TGTGCCAGCAGTTACGGTCGAGGGATGGCTAACTATGGCTACACCTTC	CASSYGRGMANYGYTF